The T cell receptor (beta chain) described here comes from a study of a mutant IDH1 vaccine in newly diagnosed glioma. About the study: Prior therapy was radiotherapy, temozolomide, or both; most received both. General study results and limits: Pseudoprogression looked unconnected to shifts in top peripheral T cell clonotypes. The study observed vaccine-induced immune responses in roughly 93% of patients.

In the case of this clone: Its target is not known.

The CDR3 is 15 residues long. Germline-derived CDR1 and CDR2 are SGHVS and FQNEAQ. V lost 1 base, J lost 7 bases, and 4 bases stayed unmatched. The sample's time point: week 23, last vaccination. Doses of 300 ug of mutant IDH1 20-mer peptide were given with topical imiquimod. The donor cohort comprised cases of new WHO grade 3 or 4 IDH1-mutant, ATRX-lost astrocytoma. Some clones are missing from TCRdb's copy, which holds only in-frame ones; the method was immunoSEQ multiplex PCR. The sample lists about 72,000 clones; nearly 85% were seen once. Sequenced material: PBMCs, taken from a glioma patient whose treatment included an IDH1 peptide vaccine. This clonotype was obtained from a man between 18 and 29 years old with glioma. The genes are TRBV7-8 and TRBJ1-6; 7 bases agree with TRBD1. CDR3 DNA sequence: TGTGCCAGCAGCTTAGATGCACAGGGGAATTCACCCCTCCACTTT. Protein: CASSLDAQGNSPLHF.